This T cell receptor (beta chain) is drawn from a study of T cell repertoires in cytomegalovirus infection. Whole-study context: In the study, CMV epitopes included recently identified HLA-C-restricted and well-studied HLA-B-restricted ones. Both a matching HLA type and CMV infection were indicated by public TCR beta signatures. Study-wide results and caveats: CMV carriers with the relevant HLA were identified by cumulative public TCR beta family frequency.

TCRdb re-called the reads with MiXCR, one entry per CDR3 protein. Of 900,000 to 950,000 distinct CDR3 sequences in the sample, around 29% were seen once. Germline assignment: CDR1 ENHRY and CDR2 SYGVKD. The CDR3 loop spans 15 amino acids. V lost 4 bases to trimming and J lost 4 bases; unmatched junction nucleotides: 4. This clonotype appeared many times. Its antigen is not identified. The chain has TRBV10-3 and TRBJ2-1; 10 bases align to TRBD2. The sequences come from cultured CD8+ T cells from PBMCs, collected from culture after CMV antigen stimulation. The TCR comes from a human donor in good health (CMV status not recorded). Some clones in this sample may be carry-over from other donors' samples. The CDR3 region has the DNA TGTGCCATCAGTGGTACTAGCGGGGTGTACAATGAGCAGTTCTTC. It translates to CAISGTSGVYNEQFF.